One sample yielded the 10 T cell receptor beta chains listed below, sequenced in a study of T cells in Graves' hyperthyroidism and ophthalmopathy. The source material, RNA transcripts, was used to amplify TCR beta CDR3 regions. The study used the HTBI primer set for a first-round RT-PCR of the TCR CDR3. TCRdb re-called the multiplex PCR reads through MiXCR, storing one row per CDR3 protein. Among around 700,000 distinct CDR3 sequences listed, around a third were seen once. Source material: blood. Receptors originate from a woman in her forties with Graves' hyperthyroidism.

This clonotype has a handful of counts. CDR3 DNA: TGTGCCAGCAGGTGGGAGTGGGGGGCTACGAACACCGGGGAGCTGTTTTTT. Its protein product is CASRWEWGATNTGELFF. The genes are TRBV7-9 and TRBJ2-2; D may be TRBD1 or TRBD2 (6 bases each). Trimming removed 6 bases from V and 0 bases from J, with 17 bases in between. The CDR3 loop spans 17 amino acids. Germline V gives CDR1 SEHNR, CDR2 FQNEAQ (reference sequence).

V is TRBV19 and J is TRBJ1-6; D remains unclear. Germline V gene sequence: CDR1 LNHDA, CDR2 SQIVND (reference sequence). Trimming took off 5 bases at V and 14 bases at J, with 13 bases between the two ends. The CDR3 is 12 residues long. This CDR3 is CASSEDWQALHF. In DNA form, the CDR3 reads TGTGCCAGTAGTGAGGATTGGCAGGCCCTCCACTTT. Looking up the rest from reference TRBV19 and TRBJ1-6 gives the full variable domain: DGGITQSPKYLFRKEGQNVTLSCEQNLNHDAMYWYRQDPGQGLRLIYYSQIVNDFQKGDIAEGYSVSREKKESFPLTVTSAQKNPTAFYLCASSEDWQALHFGNGTRLTVT.

This clonotype occurred many times. V gene TRBV6-5 combines with J gene TRBJ1-1, with a tentative D call TRBD1 (6 bases). Deletions cut 5 bases from V and 0 bases from J, with 13 bases between. The length of the CDR3 is 15 residues. Looked up from germline, CDR1 is MNHEY and CDR2 is SVGAGI. CDR3 in DNA: TGTGCCAGCAGTGAATCACAGGGTGTGAACACTGAAGCTTTCTTT. Translated, it gives CASSESQGVNTEAFF.

This chain uses TRBV7-2 with TRBJ2-7; 8 bases are a match to TRBD1. The CDR3 spans 18 residues. The germline V gene encodes CDR1 SGHTA and CDR2 FQGNSA. J was trimmed by 7 bases and V by 2 bases; bases with no gene match: 19. The CDR3 here is CASSLQRTGRLLKGEQYF. DNA for the CDR3: TGTGCCAGCAGCTTACAGAGGACAGGGCGACTTTTAAAAGGGGAGCAGTACTTC.

Regarding this clonotype: At one boundary the junction diverges from the germline segment, which might be a read error. This chain links TRBV7-9 with TRBJ1-1, with a possible D match to TRBD1 (5 bases). Germline loops: CDR1 SEHNR, CDR2 FQNEAQ (reference sequence). The CDR3 has 14 amino acids. In DNA, the CDR3 is TGTGTCAGCAGCTTAGGGGCAGTAGACACTGAAGCTTTCTTT. This sequence encodes CVSSLGAVDTEAFF.

This clonotype came up many times. The gene calls are TRBV15 and TRBJ2-5, with D perhaps being TRBD1 or TRBD2 (5 bases each). Deletions cut 9 bases from V and 1 base from J, with 18 bases between. The V gene's germline CDR1 is LNHNV and CDR2 YYDKDF (reference sequence). This CDR3 has 15 residues. CDR3 coding DNA: TGTGCCACGAAAGCGGTTACAGGCATCCAAGAGACCCAGTACTTC. It yields the protein CATKAVTGIQETQYF.

This clonotype was counted many times. V usage is TRBV25-1 and J usage is TRBJ2-5; TRBD2 agrees at 10 bases. Germline CDR1 and CDR2: MGHDK and SYGVNS. The CDR3 length is 18 residues. Trimming cost V 0 bases and J 9 bases; bases outside gene matches: 16. CDR3 loop: CASSEYGSASGGPPAQYF. CDR3 nucleotides: TGTGCCAGCAGTGAATATGGTTCGGCTAGCGGGGGACCACCTGCCCAGTACTTC.

This clonotype has only one observation. CDR3 DNA: TGTGCCATCAGTACCATCAACTCACCATACAATGAGCAGTACTTC. Translating gives CAISTINSPYNEQYF. The V gene is TRBV10-3, the J gene TRBJ2-7; D not resolved. Trimming pared 5 bases from V and 7 bases from J, leaving 21 bases between. CDR3 size: 15 residues. Germline V gene sequence: CDR1 ENHRY, CDR2 SYGVKD.

V usage is TRBV11-2 and J usage is TRBJ2-5, with D possibly matching TRBD2 (5 bases). The germline V gene encodes CDR1 SGHAT and CDR2 FQNNGV. This CDR3 has 15 amino acids. Between the trimmed V and J ends, which lost 2 bases and 3 bases, there was a span of 13 bases. For the CDR3, the DNA is TGTGCCAGCAGCTTACGGGGAGCCCACGAAGAGACCCAGTACTTC. It specifies CASSLRGAHEETQYF.

The CDR3 DNA sequence: TGTGCCACCAGCAGTAAGGGAGACTACGAGCAGTACTTC. Translation: CATSSKGDYEQYF. V and J are TRBV15 and TRBJ2-7, with D maybe TRBD2 (5 bases). This CDR3 region has 13 residues. V gave up 3 bases and J gave up 3 bases, with 9 bases separating them. Germline V gene lookup returns CDR1 LNHNV and CDR2 YYDKDF (reference sequence).